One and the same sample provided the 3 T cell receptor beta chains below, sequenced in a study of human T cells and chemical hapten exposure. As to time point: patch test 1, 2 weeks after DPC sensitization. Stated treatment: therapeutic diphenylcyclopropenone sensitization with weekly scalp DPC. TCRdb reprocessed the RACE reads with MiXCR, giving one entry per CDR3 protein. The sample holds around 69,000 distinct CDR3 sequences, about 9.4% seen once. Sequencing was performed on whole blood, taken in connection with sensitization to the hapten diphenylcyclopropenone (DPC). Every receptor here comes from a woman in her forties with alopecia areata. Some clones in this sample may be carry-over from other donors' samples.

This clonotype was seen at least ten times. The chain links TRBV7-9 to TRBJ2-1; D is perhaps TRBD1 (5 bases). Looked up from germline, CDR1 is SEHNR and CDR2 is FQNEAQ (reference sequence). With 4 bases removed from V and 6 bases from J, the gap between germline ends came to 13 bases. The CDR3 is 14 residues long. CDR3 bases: TGTGCCAGCAGCTCAGGCTTAAGGGGCAATGAGCAGTTCTTC. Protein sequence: CASSSGLRGNEQFF.

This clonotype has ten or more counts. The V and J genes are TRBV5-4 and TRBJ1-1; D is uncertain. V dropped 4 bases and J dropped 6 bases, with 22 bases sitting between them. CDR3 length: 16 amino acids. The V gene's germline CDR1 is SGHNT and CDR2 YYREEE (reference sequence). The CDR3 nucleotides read TGTGCCAGCAGCGACATAATAATAGGCGCTACCCCTGAAGCTTTCTTT. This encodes CASSDIIIGATPEAFF.

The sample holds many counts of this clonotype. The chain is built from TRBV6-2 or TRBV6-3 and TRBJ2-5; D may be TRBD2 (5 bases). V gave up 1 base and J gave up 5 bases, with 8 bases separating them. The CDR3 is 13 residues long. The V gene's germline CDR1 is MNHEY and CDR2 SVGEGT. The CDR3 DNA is TGTGCCAGCAGTTACTGGCGGAGGGAGACCCAGTACTTC. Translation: CASSYWRRETQYF.